This T cell receptor (beta chain) came from a study of blood T cell repertoires in COVID-19. The CDR3 runs to 15 residues. Germline assignment: CDR1 MGHRA and CDR2 YSYEKL. With 1 base removed from V and 0 bases from J, the gap between germline ends came to 10 bases. Worth noting for this clone: The same CDR3 arises from other DNA sequences in this sample as well.

Generated by immunoSEQ multiplex PCR, the TCRdb table keeps only in-frame clones and is missing some. Of over 450,000 clones detected, 80% to 90% appear once; the ten largest clones hold roughly 0.84%. Specimen: peripheral blood. The TCR comes from a man younger than 30 with COVID-19, enrolled during active disease. The J gene is TRBJ2-7, the V gene TRBV4-1; D remains ambiguous. CDR3 loop: CASSQASGDSYEQYF. The CDR3 DNA sequence: TGCGCCAGCAGCCAAGCGTCAGGCGACTCCTACGAGCAGTACTTC.